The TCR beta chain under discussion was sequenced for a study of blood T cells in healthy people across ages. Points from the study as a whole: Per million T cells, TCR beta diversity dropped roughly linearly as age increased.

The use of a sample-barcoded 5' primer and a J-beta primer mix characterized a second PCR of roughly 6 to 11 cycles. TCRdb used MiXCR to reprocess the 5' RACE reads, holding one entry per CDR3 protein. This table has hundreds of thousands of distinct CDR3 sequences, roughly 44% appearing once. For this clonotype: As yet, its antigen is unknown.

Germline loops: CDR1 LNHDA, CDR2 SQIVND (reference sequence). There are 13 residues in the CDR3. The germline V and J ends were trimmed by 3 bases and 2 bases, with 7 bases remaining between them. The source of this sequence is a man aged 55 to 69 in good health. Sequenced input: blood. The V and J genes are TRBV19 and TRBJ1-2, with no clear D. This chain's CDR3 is CASSIISNYGYTF. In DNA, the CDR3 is TGTGCCAGTAGTATCATCAGCAACTATGGCTACACCTTC. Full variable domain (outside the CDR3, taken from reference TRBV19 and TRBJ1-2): DGGITQSPKYLFRKEGQNVTLSCEQNLNHDAMYWYRQDPGQGLRLIYYSQIVNDFQKGDIAEGYSVSREKKESFPLTVTSAQKNPTAFYLCASSIISNYGYTFGSGTRLTVV.